A selection of T cell receptor beta chains follows, all from one sample in a study of cytomegalovirus exposure and HLA in healthy donors. The data were produced by immunoSEQ multiplex PCR, yet TCRdb's version contains in-frame clones alone and is incomplete. In the table there are 66,000 or so clones, more than 80% of which are singletons. The sequencing sample was made of PBMCs. The origin of the receptors is a young man in good health and CMV-seropositive. The CDR3 runs from the conserved cysteine through the conserved F or W. The D gene is left open where the match is weak. For some rows the clone size is stated as once, few or many, or as a class when expanded; others skip it.

size: .; J: TRBJ2-7; D: TRBD2; V: TRBV9; CDR3: CASSVASGREYEQYF; DNA: TGTGCCAGCAGCGTAGCTAGCGGGAGAGAATACGAGCAGTACTTC
size: .; J: TRBJ2-7; D: TRBD1; V: TRBV6-1; CDR3: CASSAYRGESSYEQYF; DNA: TGTGCCAGCAGTGCATACAGGGGAGAATCCTCCTACGAGCAGTACTTC
size: .; J: TRBJ2-2; D: TRBD1; V: TRBV5-1; CDR3: CASSTGTGEPSNTGELFF; DNA: TGCGCCAGCAGCACCGGGACAGGGGAACCCTCCAACACCGGGGAGCTGTTTTTT
size: .; J: TRBJ2-5; D: .; V: TRBV5-1; CDR3: CASSLGANQETQYF; DNA: TGCGCCAGCAGCTTGGGGGCGAACCAAGAGACCCAGTACTTC
size: .; J: TRBJ1-1; D: .; V: TRBV2; CDR3: CASSGLQGTEAFF; DNA: TGTGCCAGCAGCGGGCTGCAGGGAACTGAAGCTTTCTTT
size: .; J: TRBJ1-2; D: .; V: TRBV9; CDR3: CASSVDQGPYGYTF; DNA: TGTGCCAGCAGCGTAGATCAGGGTCCCTATGGCTACACCTTC
size: .; J: TRBJ1-1; D: TRBD1; V: TRBV11-2; CDR3: CASSRTGWENTEAFF; DNA: TGTGCCAGCAGCCGGACAGGGTGGGAGAACACTGAAGCTTTCTTT
size: once; J: TRBJ2-2; D: TRBD1; V: TRBV27; CDR3: CASTGIDRGHTGELFF; DNA: TGTGCCAGCACGGGAATTGACAGGGGACATACCGGGGAGCTGTTTTTT
size: .; J: TRBJ2-7; D: .; V: TRBV30; CDR3: CAWSVAAGTTSF; DNA: .
size: once; J: TRBJ1-5; D: .; V: TRBV5-1; CDR3: CASSLGQTGQPQHF; DNA: TGCGCCAGCAGCTTGGGACAGACGGGTCAGCCCCAGCATTTT
size: .; J: TRBJ2-5; D: .; V: TRBV27; CDR3: CASRPEGSGRSGTQYF; DNA: TGTGCCAGCAGACCCGAAGGTTCAGGGAGGTCTGGGACCCAGTACTTC
size: .; J: TRBJ2-6; D: .; V: TRBV11-2; CDR3: CASSPRLGANVLTF; DNA: TGTGCCAGCAGCCCCAGGCTCGGGGCCAACGTCCTGACTTTC
size: .; J: TRBJ2-5; D: TRBD2; V: TRBV25-1; CDR3: CASSGLAGDMPETQYF; DNA: TGTGCCAGCAGTGGACTAGCGGGAGATATGCCGGAGACCCAGTACTTC
size: .; J: TRBJ2-4; D: .; V: TRBV2; CDR3: CASMRSAPKNIQYF; DNA: TGTGCCAGCATGAGGAGCGCTCCCAAAAACATTCAGTACTTC